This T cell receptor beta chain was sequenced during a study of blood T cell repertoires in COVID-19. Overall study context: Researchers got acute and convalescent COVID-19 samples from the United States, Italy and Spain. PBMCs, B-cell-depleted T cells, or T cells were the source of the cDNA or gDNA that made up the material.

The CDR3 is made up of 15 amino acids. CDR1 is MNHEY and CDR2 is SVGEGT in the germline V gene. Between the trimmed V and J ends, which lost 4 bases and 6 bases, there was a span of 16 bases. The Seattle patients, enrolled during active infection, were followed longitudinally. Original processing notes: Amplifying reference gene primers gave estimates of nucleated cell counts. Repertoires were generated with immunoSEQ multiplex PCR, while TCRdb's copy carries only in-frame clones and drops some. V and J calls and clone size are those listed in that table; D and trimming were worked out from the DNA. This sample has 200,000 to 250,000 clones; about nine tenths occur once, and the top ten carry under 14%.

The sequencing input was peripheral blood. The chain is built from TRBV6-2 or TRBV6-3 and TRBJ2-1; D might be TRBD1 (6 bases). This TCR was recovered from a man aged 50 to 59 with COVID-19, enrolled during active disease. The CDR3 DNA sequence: TGTGCCAGCAGTTTCACAGGGATGTCGGGCAATGAGCAGTTCTTC. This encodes CASSFTGMSGNEQFF.